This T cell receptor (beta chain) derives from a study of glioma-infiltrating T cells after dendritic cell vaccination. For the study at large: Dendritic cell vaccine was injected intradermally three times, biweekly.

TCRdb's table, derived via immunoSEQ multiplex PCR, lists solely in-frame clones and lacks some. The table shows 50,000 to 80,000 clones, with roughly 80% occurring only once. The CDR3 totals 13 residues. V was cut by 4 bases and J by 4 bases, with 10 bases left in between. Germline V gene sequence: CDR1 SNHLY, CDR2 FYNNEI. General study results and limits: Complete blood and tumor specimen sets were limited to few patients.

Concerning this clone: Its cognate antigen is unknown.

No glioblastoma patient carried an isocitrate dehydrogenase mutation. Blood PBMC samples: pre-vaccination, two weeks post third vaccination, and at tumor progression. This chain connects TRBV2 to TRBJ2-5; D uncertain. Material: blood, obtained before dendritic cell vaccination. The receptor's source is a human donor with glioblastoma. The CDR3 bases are TGTGCCAGCAGTGTTAGACGAGGAGAGACCCAGTACTTC. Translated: CASSVRRGETQYF. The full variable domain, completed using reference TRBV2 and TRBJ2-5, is EPEVTQTPSHQVTQMGQEVILRCVPISNHLYFYWYRQILGQKVEFLVSFYNNEISEKSEIFDDQFSVERPDGSNFTLKIRSTKLEDSAMYFCASSVRRGETQYFGPGTRLLVL.